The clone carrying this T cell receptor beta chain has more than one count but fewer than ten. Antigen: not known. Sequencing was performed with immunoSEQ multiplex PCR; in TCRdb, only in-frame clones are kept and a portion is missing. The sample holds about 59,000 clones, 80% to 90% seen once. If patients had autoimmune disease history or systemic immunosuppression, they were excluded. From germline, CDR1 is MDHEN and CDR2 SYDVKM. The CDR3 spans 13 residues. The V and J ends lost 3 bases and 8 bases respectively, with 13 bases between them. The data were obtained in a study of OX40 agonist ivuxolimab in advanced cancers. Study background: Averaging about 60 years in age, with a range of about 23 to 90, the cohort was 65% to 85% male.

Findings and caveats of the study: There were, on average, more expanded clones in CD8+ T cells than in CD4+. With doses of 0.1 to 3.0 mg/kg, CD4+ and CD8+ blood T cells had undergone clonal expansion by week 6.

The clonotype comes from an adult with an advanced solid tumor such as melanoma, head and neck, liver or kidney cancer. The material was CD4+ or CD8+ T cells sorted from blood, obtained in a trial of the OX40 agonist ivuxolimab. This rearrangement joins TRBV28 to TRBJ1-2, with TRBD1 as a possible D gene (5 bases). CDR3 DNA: TGTGCCAGCAGTTTCCTGGGGGGGGAAGGCTACACCTTC. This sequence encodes CASSFLGGEGYTF.